A single sample is the source of the 27 T cell receptor beta chains below, sequenced in a study of shared clonotypes between healthy human individuals. This table comes from immunoSEQ multiplex PCR, and its TCRdb copy is limited to in-frame clones, with some not included. The sample lists some 2,500,000 clones; approximately 93% were seen once. Sample: naive CD4+ T cells from PBMCs. Subset here: CD45RA+ positively selected. The receptors were gathered from a man younger than 35 in good health. Some clones in this sample may be carry-over from other donors' samples.

This chain links TRBV7-9 with TRBJ2-1; 8 bases are a match to TRBD2. CDR3 length: 16 amino acids. V lost 3 bases, J lost 4 bases, and 8 bases stayed unmatched. Germline CDR1 reads SEHNR; CDR2 reads FQNEAQ (reference sequence). The CDR3 loop reads CASSFASGRGYNEQFF. The CDR3 bases are TGTGCCAGCAGCTTCGCCAGCGGGAGAGGGTACAATGAGCAGTTCTTC.

V gene TRBV5-1 combines with J gene TRBJ1-1; 9 bases are shared with TRBD1. Per the germline V gene, CDR1 is SGHRS and CDR2 is YFSETQ. The CDR3 is made up of 17 amino acids. The junction had 12 bases not matched to a gene; V was cut back by 4 bases and J by 2 bases. This chain's CDR3 is CASSRDRTGDFNTEAFF. For the CDR3, the DNA is TGCGCCAGCAGCCGTGATAGGACAGGGGACTTTAACACTGAAGCTTTCTTT.

This chain connects TRBV28 to TRBJ1-5; TRBD1 might be the D (5 bases). This CDR3 spans 16 amino acids. Trimming took 6 bases from V and 3 from J, leaving 18 bases between them. Per germline, CDR1 MDHEN and CDR2 SYDVKM. In nucleotides, the CDR3 is TGTGCCAGCAGCCAGATCCAGGGAGGGAACAATCAGCCCCAGCATTTT. As protein: CASSQIQGGNNQPQHF.

The chain joins TRBV28 to TRBJ2-3; TRBD2 agrees at 14 bases. Germline trimming cut 8 bases from V and 4 bases from J; bases unmatched to any gene: 8. This CDR3 is built from 16 residues. Looked up from germline, CDR1 is MDHEN and CDR2 is SYDVKM. CDR3 loop: CASLTSGRGRADTQYF. CDR3 DNA: TGTGCCAGCCTGACTAGCGGGAGGGGTAGGGCAGATACGCAGTATTTT.

J is TRBJ2-1 and V is TRBV23-1; the match to TRBD2 covers 7 bases. TRBV23-1 is treated as an ORF (open reading frame) with a function not yet certain. The CDR3 is 11 amino acids. V lost 10 bases, J lost 14 bases, and 11 bases stayed unmatched. CDR3 DNA: TGCGCCAACGAACCCAGGACTAGGAAGTTCTTC. Its translation: CANEPRTRKFF.

The V call is TRBV2, the J call TRBJ1-5; D unresolved. Germline values: CDR1 SNHLY, CDR2 FYNNEI. V gave up 4 bases and J gave up 4 bases, with 14 bases separating them. This CDR3 is 15 amino acids long. In DNA, the CDR3 is TGTGCCAGCAGTGTGCGGGAGAGTTGGAATCAGCCCCAGCATTTT. Translation: CASSVRESWNQPQHF.

On this clone: Within the sample, other DNA sequences also encode this same CDR3. The chain carries TRBV29-1 and TRBJ1-2; TRBD1 agrees at 12 bases. The CDR3 is 13 amino acids. The germline gives CDR1 SQVTM, CDR2 ANQGSEA. The ends lost 6 bases at V and 2 bases at J; junction bases unmatched: 1. CDR3 DNA: TGCAGCGTAGGGACAGGGGGCAACTATGGCTACACCTTC. It encodes CSVGTGGNYGYTF.

The chain employs TRBV14 and TRBJ2-7; 11 bases line up with TRBD2. The CDR3 consists of 17 residues. In germline, CDR1 is SGHDN, CDR2 FVKESK. V lost 4 bases, J lost 3 bases, and 11 bases stayed unmatched. The CDR3 nucleotides are TGTGCCAGCAGCCGCAGAAAACTAGCGGGAGTAATCTACGAGCAGTACTTC. Protein: CASSRRKLAGVIYEQYF. Using reference TRBV14 and TRBJ2-7 for the parts outside the CDR3, the full variable domain is EAGVTQFPSHSVIEKGQTVTLRCDPISGHDNLYWYRRVMGKEIKFLLHFVKESKQDESGMPNNRFLAERTGGTYSTLKVQPAELEDSGVYFCASSRRKLAGVIYEQYFGPGTRLTVT.

In the case of this clone: Additional DNA sequences in this sample encode the identical CDR3. The J gene is TRBJ1-1, the V gene TRBV6-6, with D unresolved. Trimming removed 0 bases from V and 4 bases from J, with 6 bases in between. The CDR3 consists of 13 residues. Germline CDR1 MNHNY, CDR2 SVGAGI (reference sequence). The CDR3 sequence is CASSYSGGTEAFF. The DNA for the CDR3 is TGTGCCAGCAGTTACTCGGGCGGCACTGAAGCTTTCTTT.

This chain joins TRBV9 and TRBJ1-2; TRBD1 is a possible D gene (5 bases). The germline gives CDR1 SGDLS, CDR2 YYNGEE. Trimming shortened V by 5 bases and J by 5 bases, and 22 bases separated the two germline ends. The CDR3 runs to 16 residues. CDR3 coding DNA: TGTGCCAGCAGTCTAAACCTCCCGACAGCCAGTTATGGCTACACCTTC. Translating gives CASSLNLPTASYGYTF. The variable domain in full, completed from reference TRBV9 and TRBJ1-2, reads DSGVTQTPKHLITATGQRVTLRCSPRSGDLSVYWYQQSLDQGLQFLIQYYNGEERAKGNILERFSAQQFPDLHSELNLSSLELGDSALYFCASSLNLPTASYGYTFGSGTRLTVV.

A word on this clone: Other nucleotide sequences in the sample specify the same CDR3. The chain combines TRBV30 with TRBJ2-7; 11 bases map to TRBD2. This CDR3 region has 13 residues. Germline trimming cut 4 bases from V and 4 bases from J; bases unmatched to any gene: 3. Germline CDR1 is GTSNPN and CDR2 is SVGIG (reference sequence). Here the CDR3 reads CAWKTSGTYEQYF. As DNA, the CDR3 is TGTGCCTGGAAGACTAGCGGGACTTACGAGCAGTACTTC.

The gene calls are TRBV5-1 and TRBJ2-5, with D hard to call. V shed 0 bases and J shed 6 bases, with 12 bases lying between them. Germline assignment: CDR1 SGHRS and CDR2 YFSETQ. This CDR3 has 14 amino acids. The CDR3 DNA sequence: TGCGCCAGCAGCTTGGTATCCACGGAGAAGACCCAGTACTTC. Translation: CASSLVSTEKTQYF.

The chain has TRBV6-5 and TRBJ1-1, with D tentatively TRBD1 (6 bases). Germline V gene sequence: CDR1 MNHEY, CDR2 SVGAGI. V shed 2 bases and J shed 1 base, with 11 bases lying between them. This CDR3 is 15 amino acids long. The CDR3 sequence: CASSYVGGGNTEAFF. CDR3 nucleotides: TGTGCCAGCAGTTACGTTGGGGGCGGGAACACTGAAGCTTTCTTT.

V is TRBV4-1 and J is TRBJ2-1; TRBD2 matches at 13 bases. Per germline, CDR1 MGHRA and CDR2 YSYEKL. The CDR3 has 18 residues. V gave up 1 base and J gave up 7 bases; unmatched junction bases: 10. CDR3 coding DNA: TGCGCCAGCAGCCAAGGCTGGACTAGCGGGAGCGTAAGGAATGAGCAGTTCTTC. Residues: CASSQGWTSGSVRNEQFF.

This rearrangement joins TRBV6-1 to TRBJ1-5, with D maybe TRBD1 (5 bases). V shed 4 bases and J shed 2 bases, with 12 bases lying between them. The CDR3 runs to 15 residues. Germline V lookup: CDR1 MNHNS, CDR2 SASEGT. The CDR3: CASSVLGRRNQPQHF. CDR3 coding DNA: TGTGCCAGCAGTGTCCTGGGGCGGCGCAATCAGCCCCAGCATTTT.

The CDR3 region is CASSEEEGAPLHF. In nucleotides, the CDR3 is TGTGCCAGCAGTGAAGAAGAGGGGGCACCCCTCCACTTT. This sequence joins TRBV2 and TRBJ1-6; the D gene is possibly TRBD1 (6 bases). V lost 1 base and J lost 11, with 9 bases in between. CDR1 and CDR2 from the germline V gene are SNHLY and FYNNEI. The CDR3 has 13 amino acids.

This clone has just a few counts. The chain carries TRBV5-1 and TRBJ1-1; the D is unclear. From germline, CDR1 is SGHRS and CDR2 YFSETQ. The CDR3 has 14 residues. Trimming cost V 6 bases and J 1 base, with 13 bases left between them. CDR3 in amino acids: CASNPRSGNTEAFF. In nucleotides, the CDR3 is TGCGCCAGCAACCCGAGGAGCGGGAACACTGAAGCTTTCTTT.

The CDR3 is CASSQDLYGDYEQYF. DNA for the CDR3: TGCGCCAGCAGCCAAGATCTTTACGGAGACTACGAGCAGTACTTC. This chain joins TRBV4-3 and TRBJ2-7; D is unresolved. V dropped 0 bases and J dropped 3 bases, with 12 bases sitting between them. The V gene's germline CDR1 is LGHNA and CDR2 YSLEER. The CDR3 runs to 15 residues.

This chain links TRBV5-8 with TRBJ2-7; D might be TRBD1 or TRBD2, each matching 5 bases. In germline, CDR1 is SGHTS, CDR2 YDEGEE. The CDR3 spans 14 residues. Trimming removed 5 bases at V and 2 bases at J, with 14 bases between. The CDR3 spells CASRGPEAPYEQYF. The CDR3 DNA sequence: TGTGCCAGCAGGGGGCCGGAGGCCCCCTACGAGCAGTACTTC.

The CDR3 spells CASSFGRRRTYEQYF. DNA of the CDR3: TGTGCCAGCAGCTTCGGCAGGAGAAGAACCTACGAGCAGTACTTC. The J gene is TRBJ2-7, the V gene TRBV11-1; D not resolved. CDR3 length: 15 residues. Looked up from germline, CDR1 is SGHAT and CDR2 is FQDESV (reference sequence). V lost 3 bases and J 2 bases, leaving 14 bases between the germline ends.

V gene TRBV19 combines with J gene TRBJ1-5; possible D gene TRBD1, 5 bases. Germline CDR1 LNHDA, CDR2 SQIVND (reference sequence). V lost 6 bases, J lost 0 bases, and 18 bases lay in between. The CDR3 runs to 17 residues. DNA of the CDR3: TGTGCCAGTAGAAACCGTGGGGGAGGGAATAGCAATCAGCCCCAGCATTTT. It specifies CASRNRGGGNSNQPQHF.

As to this clone: Other DNA sequences from this sample encode an identical CDR3 as well. The J gene is TRBJ2-1, the V gene TRBV9; TRBD2 matches 7 bases. The CDR3 is 13 residues long. The junction had 4 bases not matched to a gene; V was cut back by 0 bases and J by 10 bases. The germline CDR1 and CDR2 sequences are SGDLS and YYNGEE. For the CDR3, the DNA is TGTGCCAGCAGCGTAGTGGGTAGCGGGGAGCAGTTCTTC. Its translation: CASSVVGSGEQFF.

The chain couples TRBV11-3 to TRBJ2-1, with TRBD2 identical over 13 bases. V lost 5 bases to trimming and J lost 5 bases; unmatched junction nucleotides: 3. Looked up from germline, CDR1 is SGHNT and CDR2 is YENEEA. The CDR3 runs 15 residues. CDR3 protein: CASSTSGRENNEQFF. In nucleotides, the CDR3 is TGTGCCAGCAGCACTAGCGGGAGGGAAAACAATGAGCAGTTCTTC.

The J gene is TRBJ2-5, the V gene TRBV12-5, with 13 bases that match TRBD2. The CDR3 has 15 amino acids. CDR1 LGHNT and CDR2 FRNRAP come from the germline V gene. Unmatched junction bases numbered 6, after V lost 6 bases and J lost 5 bases. Here the CDR3 DNA reads TGTGCTAGTGGCCCGGGACTAGCGGGATCGGAGACCCAGTACTTC. Encoded protein: CASGPGLAGSETQYF. The whole variable domain, filled in from reference TRBV12-5 and TRBJ2-5, reads DARVTQTPRHKVTEMGQEVTMRCQPILGHNTVFWYRQTMMQGLELLAYFRNRAPLDDSGMPKDRFSAEMPDATLATLKIQPSEPRDSAVYFCASGPGLAGSETQYFGPGTRLLVL.

This rearrangement joins TRBV5-1 to TRBJ2-7, with a tentative D call TRBD1 (5 bases). V lost 0 bases and J 6 bases, leaving 13 bases between the germline ends. CDR3 length equals 14 residues. CDR1 is SGHRS, CDR2 YFSETQ, per germline. The CDR3 DNA sequence: TGCGCCAGCAGCTTGGGGCCAGGGCTTCGCGAGCAGTACTTC. It yields the protein CASSLGPGLREQYF.

The chain uses TRBV19 and TRBJ2-6, with 10 bases lining up with TRBD1. This CDR3 has 19 residues. J lost 4 bases, V lost 6 bases, and 15 bases had no gene match. CDR1 and CDR2 (germline): LNHDA, SQIVND (reference sequence). The CDR3 loop reads CASSDYRQGAKTGANVLTF. DNA for the CDR3: TGTGCCAGTAGCGATTACCGACAGGGGGCTAAGACCGGGGCCAACGTCCTGACTTTC.

This clone turned up a few times. V is TRBV5-1 and J is TRBJ2-1; 8 nucleotides agree with TRBD1. The CDR3 is 15 amino acids. Germline lookup yields CDR1 SGHRS and CDR2 YFSETQ. The ends lost 4 bases at V and 1 base at J; junction bases unmatched: 4. CDR3 region: CASSGTGLSYNEQFF. The CDR3 bases are TGCGCCAGCAGCGGGACAGGCCTTTCCTACAATGAGCAGTTCTTC.